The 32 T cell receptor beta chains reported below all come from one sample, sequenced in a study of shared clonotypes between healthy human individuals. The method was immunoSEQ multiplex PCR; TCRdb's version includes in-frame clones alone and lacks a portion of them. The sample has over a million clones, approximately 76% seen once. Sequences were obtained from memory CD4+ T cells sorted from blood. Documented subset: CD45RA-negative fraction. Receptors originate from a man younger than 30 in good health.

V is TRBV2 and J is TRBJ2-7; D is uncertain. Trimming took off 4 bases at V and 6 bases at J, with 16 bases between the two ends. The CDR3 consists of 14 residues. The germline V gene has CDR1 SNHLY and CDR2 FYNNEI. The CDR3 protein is CASSGDQKSSEQYF. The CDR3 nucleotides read TGTGCCAGCAGTGGTGACCAAAAGTCGTCCGAGCAGTACTTC.

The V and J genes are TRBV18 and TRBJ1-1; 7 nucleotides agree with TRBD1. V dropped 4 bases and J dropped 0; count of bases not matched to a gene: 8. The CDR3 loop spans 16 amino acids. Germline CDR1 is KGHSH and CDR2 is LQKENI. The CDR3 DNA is TGTGCCAGCTCACTTCAGGCCGGGACAGTGAACACTGAAGCTTTCTTT. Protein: CASSLQAGTVNTEAFF.

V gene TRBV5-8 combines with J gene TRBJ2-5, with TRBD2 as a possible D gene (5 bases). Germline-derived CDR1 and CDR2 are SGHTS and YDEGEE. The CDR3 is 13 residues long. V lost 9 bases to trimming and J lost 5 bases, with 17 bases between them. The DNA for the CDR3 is TGTGCCACCAAAAAGGCCGGCGGGGAGACCCAGTACTTC. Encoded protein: CATKKAGGETQYF.

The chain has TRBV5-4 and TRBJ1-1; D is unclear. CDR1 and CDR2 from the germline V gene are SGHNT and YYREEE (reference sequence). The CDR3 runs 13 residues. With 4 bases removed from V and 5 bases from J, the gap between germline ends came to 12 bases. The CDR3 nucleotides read TGTGCCAGCAGCCTACCGGACGGGACTGAAGCTTTCTTT. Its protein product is CASSLPDGTEAFF.

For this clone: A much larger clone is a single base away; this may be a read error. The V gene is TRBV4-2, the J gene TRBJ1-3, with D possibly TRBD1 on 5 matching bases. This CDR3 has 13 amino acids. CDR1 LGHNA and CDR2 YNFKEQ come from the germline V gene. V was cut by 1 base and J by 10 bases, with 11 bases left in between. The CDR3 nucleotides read TGTGCCAGCAGCCAAGCAGGGATAGGGACCATATATTTT. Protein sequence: CASSQAGIGTIYF.

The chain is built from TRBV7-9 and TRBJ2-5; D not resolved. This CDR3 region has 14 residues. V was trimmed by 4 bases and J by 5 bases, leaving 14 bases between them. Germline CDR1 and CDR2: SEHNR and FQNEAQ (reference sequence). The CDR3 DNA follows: TGTGCCAGCAGCTCCTTATCTGGTTGGGAGACCCAGTACTTC. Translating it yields CASSSLSGWETQYF.

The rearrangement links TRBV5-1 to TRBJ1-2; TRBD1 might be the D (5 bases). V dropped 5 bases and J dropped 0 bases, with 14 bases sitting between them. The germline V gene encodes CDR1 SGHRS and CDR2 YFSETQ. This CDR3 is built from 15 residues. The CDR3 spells CASRQGTVTNYGYTF. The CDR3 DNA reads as TGCGCCAGCAGACAAGGGACGGTAACTAACTATGGCTACACCTTC.

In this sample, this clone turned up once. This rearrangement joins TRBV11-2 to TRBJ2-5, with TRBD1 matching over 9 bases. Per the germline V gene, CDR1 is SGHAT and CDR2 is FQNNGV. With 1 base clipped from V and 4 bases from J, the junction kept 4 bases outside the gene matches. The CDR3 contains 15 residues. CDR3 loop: CASSLVNRGRETQYF. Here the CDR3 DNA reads TGTGCCAGCAGCTTAGTAAACAGGGGGCGAGAGACCCAGTACTTC.

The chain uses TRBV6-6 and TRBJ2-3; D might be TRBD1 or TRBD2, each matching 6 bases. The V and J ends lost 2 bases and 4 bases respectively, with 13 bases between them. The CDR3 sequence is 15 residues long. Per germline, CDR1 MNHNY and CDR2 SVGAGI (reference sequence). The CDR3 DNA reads TGTGCCAGCAGTTACGGGGGGCTAGCCGCAGATACGCAGTATTTT. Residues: CASSYGGLAADTQYF.

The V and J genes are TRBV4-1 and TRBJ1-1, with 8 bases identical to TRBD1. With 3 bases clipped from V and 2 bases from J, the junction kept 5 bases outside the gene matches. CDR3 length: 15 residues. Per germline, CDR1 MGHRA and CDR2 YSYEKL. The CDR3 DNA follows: TGCGCCAGCAGCCACCCCGACAGGGGCAACACTGAAGCTTTCTTT. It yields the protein CASSHPDRGNTEAFF.

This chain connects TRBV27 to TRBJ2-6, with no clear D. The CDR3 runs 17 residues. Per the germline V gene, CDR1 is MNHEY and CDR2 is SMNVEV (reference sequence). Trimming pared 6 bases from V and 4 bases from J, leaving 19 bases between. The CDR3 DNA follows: TGTGCCAGCAGAGGACCCCGACTGGTTACCGGGGCCAACGTCCTGACTTTC. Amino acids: CASRGPRLVTGANVLTF.

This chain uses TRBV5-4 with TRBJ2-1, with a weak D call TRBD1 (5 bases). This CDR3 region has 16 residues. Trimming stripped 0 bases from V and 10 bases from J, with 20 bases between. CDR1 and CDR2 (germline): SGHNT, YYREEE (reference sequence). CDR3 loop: CASSLVDSRGRKEQFF. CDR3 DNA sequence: TGTGCCAGCAGCTTGGTAGATTCTAGGGGTCGTAAGGAGCAGTTCTTC.

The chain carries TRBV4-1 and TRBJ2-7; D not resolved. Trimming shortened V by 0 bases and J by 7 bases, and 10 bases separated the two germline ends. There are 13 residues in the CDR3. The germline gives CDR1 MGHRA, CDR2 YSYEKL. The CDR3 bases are TGCGCCAGCAGCCAAGATAGTGGGCGGGAGCAGTACTTC. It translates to CASSQDSGREQYF.

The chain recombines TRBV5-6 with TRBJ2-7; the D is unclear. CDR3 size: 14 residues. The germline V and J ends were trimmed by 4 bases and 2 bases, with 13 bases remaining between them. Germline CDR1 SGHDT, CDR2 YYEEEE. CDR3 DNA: TGTGCCAGCAGCCCGGGCCGACGGACCTACGAGCAGTACTTC. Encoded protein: CASSPGRRTYEQYF.

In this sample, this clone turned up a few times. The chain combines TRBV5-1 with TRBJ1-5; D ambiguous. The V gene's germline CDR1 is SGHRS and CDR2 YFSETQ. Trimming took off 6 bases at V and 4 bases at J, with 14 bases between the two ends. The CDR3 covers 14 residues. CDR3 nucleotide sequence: TGCGCCAGCAAGTTGGGCTCAGAGAATCAGCCCCAGCATTTT. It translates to CASKLGSENQPQHF.

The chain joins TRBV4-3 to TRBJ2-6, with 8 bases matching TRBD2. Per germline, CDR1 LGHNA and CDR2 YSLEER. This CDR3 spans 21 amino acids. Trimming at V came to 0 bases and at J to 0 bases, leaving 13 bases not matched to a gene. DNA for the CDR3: TGCGCCAGCAGCCAAGAAGCGGCTAGCGGGCCCTCGAGCTCTGGGGCCAACGTCCTGACTTTC. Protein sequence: CASSQEAASGPSSSGANVLTF.

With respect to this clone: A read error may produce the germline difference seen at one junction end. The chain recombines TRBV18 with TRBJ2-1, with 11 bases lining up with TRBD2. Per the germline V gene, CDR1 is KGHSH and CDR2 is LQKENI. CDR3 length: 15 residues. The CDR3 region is CASSPLAGVWNEQFF. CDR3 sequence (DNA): TGTGCCAGCTCTCCACTAGCGGGAGTTTGGAATGAGCAGTTCTTC.

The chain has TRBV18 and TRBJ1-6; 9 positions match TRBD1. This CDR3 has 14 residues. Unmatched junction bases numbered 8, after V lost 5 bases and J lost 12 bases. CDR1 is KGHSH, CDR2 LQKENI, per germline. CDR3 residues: CASSSDRGILPLHF. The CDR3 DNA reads TGTGCCAGCTCATCTGACAGGGGGATCCTACCCCTCCACTTT.

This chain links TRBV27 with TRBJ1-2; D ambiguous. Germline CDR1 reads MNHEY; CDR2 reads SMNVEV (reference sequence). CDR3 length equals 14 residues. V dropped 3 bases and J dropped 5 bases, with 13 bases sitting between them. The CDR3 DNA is TGTGCCAGCAGTTTTAGTCTCGGCAGATATGGCTACACCTTC. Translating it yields CASSFSLGRYGYTF.

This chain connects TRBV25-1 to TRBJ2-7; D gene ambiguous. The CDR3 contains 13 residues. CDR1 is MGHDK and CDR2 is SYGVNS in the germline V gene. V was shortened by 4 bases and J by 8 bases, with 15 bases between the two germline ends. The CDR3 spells CASSVQRTGKQYF. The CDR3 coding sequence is TGTGCCAGCAGTGTGCAAAGAACTGGGAAGCAGTACTTC.

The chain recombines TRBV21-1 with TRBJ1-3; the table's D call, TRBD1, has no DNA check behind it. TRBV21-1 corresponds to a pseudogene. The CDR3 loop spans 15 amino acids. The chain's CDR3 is CASSKGPGPGNTIYF. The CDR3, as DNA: TGTGCCAGCAGCAAAGGCCCAGGGCCCGGAAACACCATATATTTT.

The CDR3 loop reads CASSLEWNSYGYTF. CDR3 nucleotides: TGTGCCAGCAGCTTGGAGTGGAACAGTTATGGCTACACCTTC. The chain carries TRBV5-5 and TRBJ1-2, with no clear D. The V and J ends lost 0 bases and 5 bases respectively, with 11 bases between them. The CDR3 contains 14 residues. The V gene's germline CDR1 is SGHKS and CDR2 YYEKEE (reference sequence). Full variable domain (missing parts from reference TRBV5-5 and TRBJ1-2): DAGVTQSPTHLIKTRGQQVTLRCSPISGHKSVSWYQQVLGQGPQFIFQYYEKEERGRGNFPDRFSARQFPNYSSELNVNALLLGDSALYLCASSLEWNSYGYTFGSGTRLTVV.

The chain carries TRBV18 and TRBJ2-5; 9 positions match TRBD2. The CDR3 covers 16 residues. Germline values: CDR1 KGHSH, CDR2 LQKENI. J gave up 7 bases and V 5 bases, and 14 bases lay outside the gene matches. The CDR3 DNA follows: TGTGCCAGCTCATATCTATTGACTAGCGGACCCTCGACCCAGTACTTC. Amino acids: CASSYLLTSGPSTQYF.

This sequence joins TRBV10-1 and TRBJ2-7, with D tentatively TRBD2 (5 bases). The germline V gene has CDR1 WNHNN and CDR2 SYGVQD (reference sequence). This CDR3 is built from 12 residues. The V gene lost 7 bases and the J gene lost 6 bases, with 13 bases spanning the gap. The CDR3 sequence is CASKGLAGEQYF. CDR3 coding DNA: TGCGCCAGCAAGGGCCTGGCGGGCGAGCAGTACTTC.

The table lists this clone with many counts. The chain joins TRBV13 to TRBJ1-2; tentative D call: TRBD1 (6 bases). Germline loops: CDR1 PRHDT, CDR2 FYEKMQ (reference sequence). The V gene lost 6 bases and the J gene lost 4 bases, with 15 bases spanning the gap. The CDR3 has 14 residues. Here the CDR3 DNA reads TGTGCCAGCAGGGACACTACAGGGCGCTATGGCTACACCTTC. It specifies CASRDTTGRYGYTF. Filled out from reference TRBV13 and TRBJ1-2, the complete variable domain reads AAGVIQSPRHLIKEKRETATLKCYPIPRHDTVYWYQQGPGQDPQFLISFYEKMQSDKGSIPDRFSAQQFSDYHSELNMSSLELGDSALYFCASRDTTGRYGYTFGSGTRLTVV.

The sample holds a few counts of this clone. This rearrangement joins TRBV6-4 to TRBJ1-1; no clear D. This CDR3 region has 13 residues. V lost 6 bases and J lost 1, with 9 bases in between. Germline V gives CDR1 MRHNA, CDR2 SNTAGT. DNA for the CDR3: TGTGCCAGCAGAGAACAAGAGAACACTGAAGCTTTCTTT. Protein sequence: CASREQENTEAFF.

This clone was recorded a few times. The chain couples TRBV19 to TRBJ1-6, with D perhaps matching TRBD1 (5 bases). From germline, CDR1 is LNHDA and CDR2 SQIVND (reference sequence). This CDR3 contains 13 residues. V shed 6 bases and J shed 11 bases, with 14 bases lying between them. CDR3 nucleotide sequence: TGTGCCAGTAGCCACTCGACGGGGCCACCCCTCCACTTT. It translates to CASSHSTGPPLHF.

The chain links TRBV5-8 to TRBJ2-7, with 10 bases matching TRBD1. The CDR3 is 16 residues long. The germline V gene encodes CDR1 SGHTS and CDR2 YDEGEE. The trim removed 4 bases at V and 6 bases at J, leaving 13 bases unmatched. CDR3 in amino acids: CASSQGQGLWTGEQYF. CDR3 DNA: TGTGCCAGCAGCCAGGGACAGGGGTTGTGGACAGGCGAGCAGTACTTC.

The CDR3 loop is CASSSGRQETQYF. DNA for the CDR3: TGTGCCAGCAGCTCCGGACGGCAAGAGACCCAGTACTTC. This chain uses TRBV5-4 with TRBJ2-5; no reliable D call. The CDR3 loop spans 13 amino acids. Germline assignment: CDR1 SGHNT and CDR2 YYREEE (reference sequence). Trimming pared 3 bases from V and 2 bases from J, leaving 8 bases between. Supplemented by reference TRBV5-4 and TRBJ2-5, the full variable domain reads ETGVTQSPTHLIKTRGQQVTLRCSSQSGHNTVSWYQQALGQGPQFIFQYYREEENGRGNFPPRFSGLQFPNYSSELNVNALELDDSALYLCASSSGRQETQYFGPGTRLLVL.

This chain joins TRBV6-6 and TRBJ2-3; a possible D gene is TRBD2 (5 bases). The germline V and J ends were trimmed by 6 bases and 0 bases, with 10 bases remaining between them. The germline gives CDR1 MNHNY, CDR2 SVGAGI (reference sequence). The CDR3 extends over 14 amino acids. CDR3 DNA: TGTGCCAGCAGCGACCGGGGTAGCACAGATACGCAGTATTTT. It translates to CASSDRGSTDTQYF.

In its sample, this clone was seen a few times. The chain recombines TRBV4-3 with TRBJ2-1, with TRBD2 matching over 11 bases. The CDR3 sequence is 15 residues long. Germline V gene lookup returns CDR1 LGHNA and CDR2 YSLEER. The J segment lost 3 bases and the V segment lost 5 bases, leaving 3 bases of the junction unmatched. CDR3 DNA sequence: TGCGCCAGCAGCTACGGACTAGCGGGCTACAATGAGCAGTTCTTC. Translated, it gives CASSYGLAGYNEQFF.

In DNA form, the CDR3 reads TGTGCCAGCAGCGTAAACAGGGGCTACGAGCAGTACTTC. This gives the protein CASSVNRGYEQYF. The V gene is TRBV7-6, the J gene TRBJ2-7, with 7 bases lining up with TRBD1. Germline values: CDR1 SGHVS, CDR2 FNYEAQ. The junction had 4 bases not matched to a gene; V was cut back by 5 bases and J by 3 bases. The CDR3 consists of 13 residues.